This T cell receptor (beta chain) was sequenced during a study of cytomegalovirus exposure and HLA in healthy donors. At the level of the study: Findings of an earlier analysis included around 120 million unique TCR beta sequences from 180 million or so T cells. Study results and caveats: For most subjects, TCR beta sequences were reported to predict HLA-A and HLA-B alleles with accuracy.

As to this clone: Its matching antigen is unknown.

Vbeta (60) and Jbeta (13) primers were used in the PCR. TCRdb's copy holds only in-frame clones and misses some; the assay was immunoSEQ multiplex PCR. The data contain about 160,000 clones, around 85% of them singletons. V dropped 2 bases and J dropped 4; count of bases not matched to a gene: 6. The germline V gene encodes CDR1 SGHTA and CDR2 FQGTGA. CDR3 length: 17 residues. J is TRBJ2-1 and V is TRBV7-3; 12 bases map to TRBD2. The receptor comes from a boy aged 2 to 10 in good health and CMV-seronegative. Sequenced material: PBMCs. CDR3 sequence: CASSLSIGLAGYNEQFF. The CDR3 bases are TGTGCCAGCAGCTTATCGATCGGACTAGCGGGATACAATGAGCAGTTCTTC.